The 8 T cell receptor beta chains given below trace back to one sample, sequenced in a study of blood T cells in healthy people across ages. Alongside a J-beta primer mix, a sample-barcoded 5' primer served in a second PCR lasting about 7 to 11 cycles. Each CDR3 protein is one row after TCRdb ran MiXCR on the 5' RACE reads. The sample contains 450,000 to 600,000 distinct CDR3 sequences, roughly a quarter of which appear only once. These data also featured in a second study, about T cells of mothers and their children.

Sequenced sample: blood. The origin of the receptors is a boy aged 2 to 10 in good health.

This clonotype was counted a few times. The CDR3 here is CASSRGRVQQYF. CDR3 nucleotides: TGTGCCAGCAGTCGGGGCAGGGTACAGCAGTACTTC. J is TRBJ2-7 and V is TRBV2; D is tentatively TRBD1 or TRBD2 (5 bases each). The CDR3 runs to 12 residues. Trimming removed 5 bases at V and 8 bases at J, with 13 bases between. CDR1 and CDR2 from the germline V gene are SNHLY and FYNNEI.

This clonotype was seen more than once but under ten times. The gene calls are TRBV10-3 and TRBJ2-1; D is possibly TRBD1 (6 bases). Germline CDR1 ENHRY, CDR2 SYGVKD. The ends were cut back, 6 bases at V and 0 bases at J, with 12 bases in the middle. CDR3 length: 15 residues. Here the CDR3 reads CAIRTGPFSYNEQFF. The CDR3 DNA reads as TGTGCCATCAGGACAGGTCCATTCTCCTACAATGAGCAGTTCTTC.

The chain links TRBV29-1 to TRBJ2-5; 8 bases agree with TRBD2. The DNA end lines up better with TRBJ2-1; the J call may be wrong. Germline values: CDR1 SQVTM, CDR2 ANQGSEA. This CDR3 is 16 amino acids long. CDR3 amino acids: CSVEEAGGSFINEQFF. The CDR3 region has the DNA TGCAGCGTTGAGGAGGCGGGAGGTTCTTTTATCAATGAGCAGTTCTTC.

This clonotype was counted only a few times. The chain joins TRBV4-3 to TRBJ2-5; 9 bases align to TRBD2. This CDR3 contains 16 residues. V lost 4 bases, J lost 5 bases, and 11 bases stayed unmatched. Germline V lookup: CDR1 LGHNA, CDR2 YSLEER. The CDR3 bases are TGCGCCAGCAGCCGCCGACTAGCGGCCCTGGGGGAGACCCAGTACTTC. It yields the protein CASSRRLAALGETQYF.

This clonotype has only a few counts. This rearrangement joins TRBV7-6 to TRBJ1-5; TRBD1 matches at 8 bases. This CDR3 is 15 amino acids long. Germline V gene lookup returns CDR1 SGHVS and CDR2 FNYEAQ. Trimming removed 5 bases from V and 4 bases from J; junction bases left unmatched: 7. Here the CDR3 reads CASSAGQGWNQPQHF. The CDR3 nucleotides are TGTGCCAGCAGCGCCGGACAGGGATGGAATCAGCCCCAGCATTTT.

This clonotype was seen only a few times. J is TRBJ1-5 and V is TRBV3-1; the match to TRBD1 covers 9 bases. From germline, CDR1 is LGHDT and CDR2 YNNKEL (reference sequence). The ends lost 4 bases at V and 6 bases at J; junction bases unmatched: 4. The CDR3 has 14 amino acids. In DNA, the CDR3 is TGTGCCAGCAGCCCCGGGACAGGGCGTCAGCCCCAGCATTTT. This encodes CASSPGTGRQPQHF.

The genes are TRBV3-1 and TRBJ1-4; 8 nucleotides match TRBD1. The CDR3 is 16 residues long. V lost 3 bases, J lost 7 bases, and 10 bases stayed unmatched. Looked up from germline, CDR1 is LGHDT and CDR2 is YNNKEL (reference sequence). CDR3 loop: CASSQGDRGRGEKLFF. CDR3 nucleotide sequence: TGTGCCAGCAGCCAGGGCGACAGGGGAAGGGGTGAAAAACTGTTTTTT.

This clonotype occurred a few times. The CDR3 bases are TGTGCCAGCACGACTAGCGGGGGGGCCCAGGAGACCCAGTACTTC. Its translation: CASTTSGGAQETQYF. J is TRBJ2-5 and V is TRBV2; 14 bases line up with TRBD2. The CDR3 is made up of 15 amino acids. Germline CDR1 and CDR2: SNHLY and FYNNEI. With V trimmed by 7 bases and J by 5 bases, 6 bases remained unmatched.